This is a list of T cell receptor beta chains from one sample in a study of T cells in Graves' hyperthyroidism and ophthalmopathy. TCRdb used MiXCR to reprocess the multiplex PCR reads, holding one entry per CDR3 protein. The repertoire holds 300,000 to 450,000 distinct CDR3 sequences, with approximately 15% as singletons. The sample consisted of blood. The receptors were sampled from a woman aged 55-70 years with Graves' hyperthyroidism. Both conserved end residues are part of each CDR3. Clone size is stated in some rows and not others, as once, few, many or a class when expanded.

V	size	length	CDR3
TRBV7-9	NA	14	CASSYISGEDEQYF
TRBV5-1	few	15	CASSPGGTTNEKLFF
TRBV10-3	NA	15	CAISELGRGNSPLHF
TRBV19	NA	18	CASSADTPGQGPLYEQYF
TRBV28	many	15	CASSRNDRVGYGYTF
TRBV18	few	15	CASSPFSQGASEQYF
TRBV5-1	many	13	CASSLSSNQPQHF
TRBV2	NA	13	CASSDSGAEKLFF
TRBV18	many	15	CASSPGGSGNHEQYF
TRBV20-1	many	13	CSASHLRGDGYTF
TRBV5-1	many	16	CASSLSQGREWNEQFF
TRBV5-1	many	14	CASSFTSGMNEQFF
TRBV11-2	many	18	CASSLTPTTSGRAREQFF
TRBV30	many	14	CAWSVRDRTYGYTF
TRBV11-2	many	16	CASSLGGGGPENIQYF
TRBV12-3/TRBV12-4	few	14	CASSLGQGLDTQYF
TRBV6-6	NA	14	CASSYSRPNQPQHF
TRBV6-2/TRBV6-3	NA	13	CASSRTNTGELFF
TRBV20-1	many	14	CSAIGQVLNYGYTF
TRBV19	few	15	CASSMTGVVNTEAFF
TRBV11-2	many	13	CASSSGQDYGYTF
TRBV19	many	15	CASKSLDTDDGTQYF
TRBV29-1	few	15	CSVEDAAVANYGYTF
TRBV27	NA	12	CASRGNNEKLFF
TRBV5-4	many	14	CASSLVGAPDTQYF
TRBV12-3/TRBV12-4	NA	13	CASSALQGYGYTF
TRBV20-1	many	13	CSAPGPGTDTQYF
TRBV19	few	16	CASIGTGGVSYNEQFF
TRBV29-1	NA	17	CSVGDKVGTSGRNEQFF
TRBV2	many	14	CASSEWLAEDTQYF
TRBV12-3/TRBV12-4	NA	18	CASSLVGLAGGPTGELFF
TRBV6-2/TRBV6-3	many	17	CASSTQGLAGGSYEQYF
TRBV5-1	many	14	CASSLVRGRDEQFF
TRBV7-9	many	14	CASSFRDFTDTQYF
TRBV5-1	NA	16	CASSLAGTDSGNTIYF
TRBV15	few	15	CATSRPTTEATEAFF
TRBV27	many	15	CASSLRRGSTDTQYF
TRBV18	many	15	CASSPETPWGTEAFF
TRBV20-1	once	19	CSARSPPGTSGVLSYEQYF
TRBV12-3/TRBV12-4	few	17	CASSRTSGRGGTDTQYF
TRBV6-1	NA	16	CASSPIAAGDTGELFF
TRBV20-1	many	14	CSARVGQGMETQYF
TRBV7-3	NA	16	CASSAGLAGVSDTQYF
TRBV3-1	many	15	CASSQDMAGARGYTF
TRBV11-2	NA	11	CASVGGLTQYF